A selection of T cell receptor beta chains follows, all from one sample in a study of T-cell memory formation after mild COVID-19. TCRdb reanalysed the 5' RACE reads using MiXCR and keeps one entry per CDR3 protein. The sample holds 400,000 to 500,000 distinct CDR3 sequences, more than 15% seen once. The sample consisted of PBMCs or a T cell subset sorted from them (not recorded which). Source of these receptors: a man aged 18 to 35 who had mild COVID-19 (a few samples of this study predate the infection). Cell type and time point are not known. Both conserved end residues are part of each CDR3. D genes are given only for firm matches. Rows give clone size only sometimes, using once, few, many, or a class for an expanded clone.

clone size: -
D gene: TRBD2
V gene: TRBV9
J gene: TRBJ2-2
CDR3 protein: CASSVVPSGGAGELFF
CDR3 DNA: TGTGCCAGCAGCGTAGTGCCTAGCGGGGGGGCCGGGGAGCTGTTTTTT

clone size: -
D gene: -
V gene: TRBV24-1
J gene: TRBJ1-1
CDR3 protein: CATTLDGPILKGNTEAFF
CDR3 DNA: TGTGCCACCACCCTCGATGGGCCGATCTTGAAGGGGAACACTGAAGCTTTCTTT

clone size: -
D gene: -
V gene: TRBV5-1
J gene: TRBJ2-5
CDR3 protein: CASSDTRQETQYF
CDR3 DNA: TGCGCCAGCAGCGATACCCGGCAGGAGACCCAGTACTTC

clone size: -
D gene: -
V gene: TRBV6-5
J gene: TRBJ1-2
CDR3 protein: CASSRDGGGPTYGYTF
CDR3 DNA: TGTGCCAGCAGTAGAGATGGAGGGGGGCCCACCTATGGCTACACCTTC

clone size: -
D gene: -
V gene: TRBV4-3
J gene: TRBJ2-1
CDR3 protein: CASSQDFLGPNEQFF
CDR3 DNA: TGCGCCAGCAGCCAAGATTTCTTGGGACCCAATGAGCAGTTCTTC

clone size: -
D gene: -
V gene: TRBV12-3/TRBV12-4
J gene: TRBJ1-5
CDR3 protein: CASSLWGVSNQPQHF
CDR3 DNA: TGTGCCAGCAGTTTATGGGGAGTTAGCAATCAGCCCCAGCATTTT

clone size: many
D gene: -
V gene: TRBV5-1
J gene: TRBJ2-2
CDR3 protein: CASSSLGGLNTGELFF
CDR3 DNA: TGCGCCAGCAGCTCCCTTGGGGGCCTCAACACCGGGGAGCTGTTTTTT

clone size: few
D gene: -
V gene: TRBV4-3
J gene: TRBJ2-2
CDR3 protein: CASSQEGHGINGELFF
CDR3 DNA: TGCGCCAGCAGCCAAGAGGGACACGGGATTAACGGGGAGCTGTTTTTT

clone size: few
D gene: -
V gene: TRBV29-1
J gene: TRBJ2-5
CDR3 protein: CSVSARAQETQYF
CDR3 DNA: TGCAGCGTCTCAGCCAGGGCCCAAGAGACCCAGTACTTC

clone size: few
D gene: -
V gene: TRBV5-6
J gene: TRBJ1-5
CDR3 protein: CASSSGVNQPQHF
CDR3 DNA: TGTGCCAGCAGCTCGGGGGTCAATCAGCCCCAGCATTTT

clone size: -
D gene: -
V gene: TRBV12-5
J gene: TRBJ2-7
CDR3 protein: CASGTEAWEQYF
CDR3 DNA: TGTGCTAGTGGGACAGAGGCTTGGGAGCAGTACTTC

clone size: -
D gene: -
V gene: TRBV7-2
J gene: TRBJ1-2
CDR3 protein: CASTGPLRGTNYGYTF
CDR3 DNA: TGTGCCAGCACTGGACCCCTCCGGGGAACTAACTATGGCTACACCTTC

clone size: many
D gene: -
V gene: TRBV6-4
J gene: TRBJ2-6
CDR3 protein: CASSGGAGANVLTF
CDR3 DNA: TGTGCCAGCAGTGGGGGGGCTGGGGCCAACGTCCTGACTTTC

clone size: -
D gene: -
V gene: TRBV7-2
J gene: TRBJ2-1
CDR3 protein: CASSPRGGGGRRNEQFF
CDR3 DNA: TGTGCCAGCAGCCCTCGTGGGGGGGGCGGGCGCAGGAATGAGCAGTTCTTC

clone size: -
D gene: -
V gene: TRBV4-1
J gene: TRBJ1-5
CDR3 protein: CASSQIGREVGNQPQHF
CDR3 DNA: TGCGCCAGCAGCCAAATTGGAAGGGAAGTCGGCAATCAGCCCCAGCATTTT

clone size: -
D gene: -
V gene: TRBV7-2
J gene: TRBJ1-1
CDR3 protein: CASSWDNTEAFF
CDR3 DNA: TGTGCCAGCAGCTGGGACAACACTGAAGCTTTCTTT

clone size: -
D gene: TRBD1
V gene: TRBV29-1
J gene: TRBJ1-2
CDR3 protein: CSVENRGFYGYTF
CDR3 DNA: TGCAGCGTTGAAAACAGGGGGTTTTATGGCTACACCTTC

clone size: many
D gene: -
V gene: TRBV5-5
J gene: TRBJ2-3
CDR3 protein: CASSDGTEADTQYF
CDR3 DNA: TGTGCCAGCAGCGACGGGACGGAAGCTGATACGCAGTATTTT

clone size: -
D gene: TRBD2
V gene: TRBV2
J gene: TRBJ2-1
CDR3 protein: CAPPRTSGGGQFF
CDR3 DNA: TGTGCCCCCCCCCGGACTAGCGGGGGTGGGCAGTTCTTC

clone size: -
D gene: -
V gene: TRBV6-5
J gene: TRBJ1-1
CDR3 protein: CASSYTRRGDPLNTEAFF
CDR3 DNA: TGTGCCAGCAGTTACACCAGGCGGGGTGATCCCCTGAACACTGAAGCTTTCTTT

clone size: few
D gene: TRBD2
V gene: TRBV20-1
J gene: TRBJ2-1
CDR3 protein: CSVLAGGYNEQFF
CDR3 DNA: TGCAGTGTACTAGCGGGGGGTTACAATGAGCAGTTCTTC

clone size: -
D gene: -
V gene: TRBV7-9
J gene: TRBJ2-2
CDR3 protein: CASSLVESNTGELFF
CDR3 DNA: TGTGCCAGCAGCTTAGTGGAGTCAAACACCGGGGAGCTGTTTTTT

clone size: few
D gene: TRBD1
V gene: TRBV9
J gene: TRBJ2-1
CDR3 protein: CASSVGQGVYNEQFF
CDR3 DNA: TGTGCCAGCAGCGTAGGGCAGGGGGTCTACAATGAGCAGTTCTTC

clone size: -
D gene: -
V gene: TRBV15
J gene: TRBJ1-1
CDR3 protein: CATRYMNTEDFF
CDR3 DNA: TGTGCCACCAGATACATGAACACTGAAGATTTCTTT

clone size: few
D gene: -
V gene: TRBV7-2
J gene: TRBJ2-1
CDR3 protein: CASSLAPGRLDEQFF
CDR3 DNA: TGTGCCAGCAGCTTAGCTCCGGGACGGCTGGATGAGCAGTTCTTC

clone size: few
D gene: -
V gene: TRBV7-2
J gene: TRBJ1-2
CDR3 protein: CASRETGYYGYTF
CDR3 DNA: TGTGCCAGCAGAGAAACAGGGTACTATGGCTACACCTTC

clone size: few
D gene: -
V gene: TRBV5-1
J gene: TRBJ1-1
CDR3 protein: CATSARETTEAFF
CDR3 DNA: TGCGCCACTTCAGCCCGGGAGACCACTGAAGCTTTCTTT

clone size: -
D gene: -
V gene: TRBV11-2
J gene: TRBJ1-1
CDR3 protein: CASRSEGRMNTEAFF
CDR3 DNA: TGTGCCAGCCGCTCCGAGGGCAGGATGAACACTGAAGCTTTCTTT

clone size: -
D gene: -
V gene: TRBV7-9
J gene: TRBJ2-3
CDR3 protein: CASSLGEITDTQYF
CDR3 DNA: TGTGCCAGCAGCTTAGGGGAGATCACAGATACGCAGTATTTT

clone size: -
D gene: -
V gene: TRBV4-1
J gene: TRBJ1-3
CDR3 protein: CASSQGSGGTGNTIYF
CDR3 DNA: TGCGCCAGCAGCCAAGGATCCGGGGGCACTGGAAACACCATATATTTT

clone size: -
D gene: -
V gene: TRBV10-3
J gene: TRBJ2-2
CDR3 protein: CAISQSADTGELFF
CDR3 DNA: TGTGCCATCAGCCAGAGTGCTGACACCGGGGAGCTGTTTTTT

clone size: few
D gene: -
V gene: TRBV7-9
J gene: TRBJ2-7
CDR3 protein: CASSLEQSSSYEQYF
CDR3 DNA: TGTGCCAGCAGCTTAGAACAGTCCAGCTCCTACGAGCAGTACTTC

clone size: few
D gene: -
V gene: TRBV7-3
J gene: TRBJ2-5
CDR3 protein: CASSSTDLGTQYF
CDR3 DNA: TGTGCCAGCAGCTCGACTGACCTGGGGACCCAGTACTTC

clone size: -
D gene: -
V gene: TRBV6-5
J gene: TRBJ2-4
CDR3 protein: CASSPDGGDGRAKNIQYF
CDR3 DNA: TGTGCCAGCAGTCCCGATGGAGGGGATGGTAGGGCCAAAAACATTCAGTACTTC

clone size: -
D gene: -
V gene: TRBV4-2
J gene: TRBJ2-3
CDR3 protein: CASSQARDTQYF
CDR3 DNA: TGTGCCAGCAGCCAAGCCCGTGATACGCAGTATTTT

clone size: few
D gene: -
V gene: TRBV6-6
J gene: TRBJ2-5
CDR3 protein: CASSTTLERETQYF
CDR3 DNA: TGTGCCAGCAGTACCACTCTGGAGCGAGAGACCCAGTACTTC